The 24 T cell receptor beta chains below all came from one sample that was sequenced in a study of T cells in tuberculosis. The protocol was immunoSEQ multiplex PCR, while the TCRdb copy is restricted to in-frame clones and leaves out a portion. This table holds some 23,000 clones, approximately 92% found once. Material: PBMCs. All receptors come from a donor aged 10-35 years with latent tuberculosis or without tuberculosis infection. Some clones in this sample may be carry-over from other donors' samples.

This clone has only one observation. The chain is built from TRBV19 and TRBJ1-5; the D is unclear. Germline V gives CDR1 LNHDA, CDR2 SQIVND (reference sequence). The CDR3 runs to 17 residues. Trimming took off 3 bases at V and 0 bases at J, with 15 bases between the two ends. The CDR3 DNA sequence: TGTGCCAGTAGTATTCGTGCCAGGCAAGATAGCAATCAGCCCCAGCATTTT. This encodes CASSIRARQDSNQPQHF.

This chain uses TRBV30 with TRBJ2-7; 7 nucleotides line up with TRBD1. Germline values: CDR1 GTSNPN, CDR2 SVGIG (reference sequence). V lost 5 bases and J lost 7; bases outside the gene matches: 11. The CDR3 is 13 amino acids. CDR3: CAWALDRAGEQYF. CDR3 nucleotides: TGTGCCTGGGCTCTTGACAGGGCTGGGGAGCAGTACTTC.

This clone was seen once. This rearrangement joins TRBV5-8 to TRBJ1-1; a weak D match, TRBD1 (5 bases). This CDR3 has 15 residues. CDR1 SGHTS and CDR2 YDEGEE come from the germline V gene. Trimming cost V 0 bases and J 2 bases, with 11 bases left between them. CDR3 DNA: TGTGCCAGCAGCTTGGGTTACGGGGGAAACACTGAAGCTTTCTTT. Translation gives CASSLGYGGNTEAFF.

The CDR3 nucleotides are TGTGCCAGCAGCTTGGAGGGGGCGCGGGGCACTGAAGCTTTCTTT. Amino acids: CASSLEGARGTEAFF. The chain uses TRBV5-4 and TRBJ1-1, with 7 bases that match TRBD1. The CDR3 spans 15 residues. V gave up 0 bases and J gave up 4 bases; unmatched junction bases: 6. Germline V lookup: CDR1 SGHNT, CDR2 YYREEE (reference sequence).

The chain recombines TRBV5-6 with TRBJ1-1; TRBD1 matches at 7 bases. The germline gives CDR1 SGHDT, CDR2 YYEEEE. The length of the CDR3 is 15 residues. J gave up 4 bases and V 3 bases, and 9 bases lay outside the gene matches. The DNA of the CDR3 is TGTGCCAGCAGCTCCATGGACAGGTGGGCCACTGAAGCTTTCTTT. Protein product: CASSSMDRWATEAFF.

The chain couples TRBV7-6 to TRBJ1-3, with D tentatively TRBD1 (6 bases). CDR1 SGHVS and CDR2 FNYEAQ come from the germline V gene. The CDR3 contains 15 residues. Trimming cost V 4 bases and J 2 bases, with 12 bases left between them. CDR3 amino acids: CASSSIQGAGNTIYF. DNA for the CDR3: TGTGCCAGCAGCTCAATACAGGGAGCTGGAAACACCATATATTTT.

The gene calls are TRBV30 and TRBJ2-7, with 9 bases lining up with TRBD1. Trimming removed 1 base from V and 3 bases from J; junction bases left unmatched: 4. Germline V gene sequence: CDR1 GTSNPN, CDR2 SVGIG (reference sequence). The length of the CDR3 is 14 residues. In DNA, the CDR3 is TGTGCCTGGAGTGCGGGACAGGGAGGCTACGAGCAGTACTTC. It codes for CAWSAGQGGYEQYF.

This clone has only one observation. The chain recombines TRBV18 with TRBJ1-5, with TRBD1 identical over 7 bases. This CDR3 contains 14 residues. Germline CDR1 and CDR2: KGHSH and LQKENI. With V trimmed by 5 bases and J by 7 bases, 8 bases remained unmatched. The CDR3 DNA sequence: TGTGCCAGCTCAAAACAGGGGTCAATGCAGCCCCAGCATTTT. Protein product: CASSKQGSMQPQHF.

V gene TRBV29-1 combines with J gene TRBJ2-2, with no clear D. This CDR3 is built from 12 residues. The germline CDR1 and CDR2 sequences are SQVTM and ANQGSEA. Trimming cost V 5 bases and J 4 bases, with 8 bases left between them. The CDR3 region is CSVLPGTGELFF. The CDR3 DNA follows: TGCAGCGTTCTCCCCGGCACCGGGGAGCTGTTTTTT.

The CDR3 nucleotides read TGTGCCAGCAGCGTAGGGTGGGCCGGTCAAGAGACCCAGTACTTC. Translating gives CASSVGWAGQETQYF. The genes are TRBV9 and TRBJ2-5; D gene ambiguous. Trimming pared 0 bases from V and 2 bases from J, leaving 11 bases between. In germline, CDR1 is SGDLS, CDR2 YYNGEE. The length of the CDR3 is 15 residues.

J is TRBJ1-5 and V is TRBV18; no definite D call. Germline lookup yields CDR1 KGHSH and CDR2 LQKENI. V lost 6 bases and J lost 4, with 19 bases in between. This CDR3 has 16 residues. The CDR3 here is CASSLTSTGGNQPQHF. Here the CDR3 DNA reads TGTGCCAGCTCGTTGACATCGACCGGCGGGAATCAGCCCCAGCATTTT.

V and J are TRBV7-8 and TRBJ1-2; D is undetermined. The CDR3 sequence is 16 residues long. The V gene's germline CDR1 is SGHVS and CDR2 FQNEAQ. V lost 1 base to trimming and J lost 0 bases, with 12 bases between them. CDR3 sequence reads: CASSLGLAHTNYGYTF. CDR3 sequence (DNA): TGTGCCAGCAGCTTAGGCTTAGCCCACACTAACTATGGCTACACCTTC.

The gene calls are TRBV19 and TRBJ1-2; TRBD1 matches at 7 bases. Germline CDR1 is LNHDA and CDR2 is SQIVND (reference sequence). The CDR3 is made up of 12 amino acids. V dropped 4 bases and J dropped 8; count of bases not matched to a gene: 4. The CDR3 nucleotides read TGTGCCAGTAGTAAGGGGGCCTACGGCTACACCTTC. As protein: CASSKGAYGYTF.

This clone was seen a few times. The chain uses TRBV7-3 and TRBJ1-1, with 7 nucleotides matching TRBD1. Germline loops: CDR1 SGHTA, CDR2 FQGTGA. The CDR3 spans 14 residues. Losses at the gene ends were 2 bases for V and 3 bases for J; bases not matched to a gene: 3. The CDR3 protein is CASSLFRGDTEAFF. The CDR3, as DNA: TGTGCCAGCAGCTTATTCAGGGGGGACACTGAAGCTTTCTTT.

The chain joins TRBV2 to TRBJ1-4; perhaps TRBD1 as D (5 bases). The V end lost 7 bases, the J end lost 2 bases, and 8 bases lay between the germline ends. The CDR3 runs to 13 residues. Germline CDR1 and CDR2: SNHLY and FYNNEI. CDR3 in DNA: TGTGCCAGCATGGAGGGGACTAATGAAAAACTGTTTTTT. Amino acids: CASMEGTNEKLFF.

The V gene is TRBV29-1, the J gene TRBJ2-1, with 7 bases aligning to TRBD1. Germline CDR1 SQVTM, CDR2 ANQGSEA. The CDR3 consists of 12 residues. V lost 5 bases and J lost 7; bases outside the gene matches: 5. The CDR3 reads CSVYGDRNEQFF. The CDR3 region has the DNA TGCAGCGTTTACGGGGACAGAAATGAGCAGTTCTTC.

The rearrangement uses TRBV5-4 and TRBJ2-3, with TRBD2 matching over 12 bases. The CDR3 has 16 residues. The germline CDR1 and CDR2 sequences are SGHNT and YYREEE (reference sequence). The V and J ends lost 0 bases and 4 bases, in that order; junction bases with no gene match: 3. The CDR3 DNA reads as TGTGCCAGCAGCTTGGGGACTAGCGGGACGTCAGATACGCAGTATTTT. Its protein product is CASSLGTSGTSDTQYF.

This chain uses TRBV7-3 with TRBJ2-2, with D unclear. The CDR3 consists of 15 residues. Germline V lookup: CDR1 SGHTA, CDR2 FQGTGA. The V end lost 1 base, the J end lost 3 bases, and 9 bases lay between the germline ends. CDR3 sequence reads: CASSLMAFDTGELFF. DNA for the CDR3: TGTGCCAGCAGCTTAATGGCCTTTGACACCGGGGAGCTGTTTTTT.

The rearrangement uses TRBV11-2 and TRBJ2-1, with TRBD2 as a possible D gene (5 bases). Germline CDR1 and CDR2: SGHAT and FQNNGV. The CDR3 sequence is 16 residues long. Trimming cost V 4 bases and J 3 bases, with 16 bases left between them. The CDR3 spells CASSSFTGSFYNEQFF. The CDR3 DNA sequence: TGTGCCAGCAGCTCTTTCACGGGATCCTTCTACAATGAGCAGTTCTTC. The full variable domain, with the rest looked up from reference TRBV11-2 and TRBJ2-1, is EAGVAQSPRYKIIEKRQSVAFWCNPISGHATLYWYQQILGQGPKLLIQFQNNGVVDDSQLPKDRFSAERLKGVDSTLKIQPAKLEDSAVYLCASSSFTGSFYNEQFFGPGTRLTVL.

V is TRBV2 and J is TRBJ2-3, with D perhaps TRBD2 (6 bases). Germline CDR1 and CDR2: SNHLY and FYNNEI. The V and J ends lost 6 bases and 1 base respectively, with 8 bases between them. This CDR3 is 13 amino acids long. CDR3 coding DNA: TGTGCCAGCAGCTGGGGGGGCACAGATACGCAGTATTTT. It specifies CASSWGGTDTQYF.

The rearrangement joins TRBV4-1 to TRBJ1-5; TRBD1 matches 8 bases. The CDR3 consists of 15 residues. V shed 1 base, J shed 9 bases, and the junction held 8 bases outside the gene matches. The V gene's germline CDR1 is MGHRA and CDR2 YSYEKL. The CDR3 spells CASSQGGQDVGPQHF. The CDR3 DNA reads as TGCGCCAGCAGCCAAGGGGGACAGGATGTCGGGCCCCAGCATTTT.

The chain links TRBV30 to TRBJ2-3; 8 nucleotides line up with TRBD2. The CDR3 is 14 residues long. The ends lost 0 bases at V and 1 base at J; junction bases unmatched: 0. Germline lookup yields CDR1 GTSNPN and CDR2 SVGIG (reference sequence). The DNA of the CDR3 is TGTGCCTGGAGTGTTAGCGGGGGCACAGATACGCAGTATTTT. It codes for CAWSVSGGTDTQYF.

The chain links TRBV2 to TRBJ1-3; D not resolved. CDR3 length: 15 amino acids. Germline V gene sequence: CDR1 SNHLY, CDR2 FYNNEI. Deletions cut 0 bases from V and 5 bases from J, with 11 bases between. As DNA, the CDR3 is TGTGCCAGCAGTGAAGCGCTCTTTACTCGAAACACCATATATTTT. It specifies CASSEALFTRNTIYF.

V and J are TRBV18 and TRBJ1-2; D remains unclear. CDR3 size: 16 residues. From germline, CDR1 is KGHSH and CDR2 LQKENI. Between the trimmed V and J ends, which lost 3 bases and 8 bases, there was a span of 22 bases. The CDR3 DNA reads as TGTGCCAGCTCACCTTCCCCCTCTTCCTCGCTTAGCGGCTACACCTTC. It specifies CASSPSPSSSLSGYTF.